Listed below are T cell receptor beta chains from one sample, sequenced in a study of blood T cell repertoires in COVID-19. Using immunoSEQ multiplex PCR, the repertoire was profiled, and TCRdb retains in-frame clones only, with some absent. The table includes fewer than 450,000 clones, 88% detected once. The sample comprised PBMCs or T cells enriched from blood (not recorded which). These receptors originate from a woman aged 18 to 35 who had recovered from COVID-19. Each CDR3 is given with its conserved first and last residue. The D gene is left open where the match is weak. Expanded clones are given a class, and other clones once, few, many or no size at all.

D: NA; V: TRBV5-1; size: few; J: TRBJ1-4; CDR3: CASSRGSGGLGEKLFF; DNA: TGCGCCAGCAGCAGAGGATCAGGAGGCCTTGGGGAAAAACTGTTTTTT
D: NA; V: TRBV7-3; size: few; J: TRBJ2-7; CDR3: CASRSQGTYEQYF; DNA: TGTGCCAGCAGATCCCAGGGAACCTACGAGCAGTACTTC
D: TRBD1; V: TRBV7-8; size: once; J: TRBJ2-7; CDR3: CASSPRVGDSNSYEQYF; DNA: TGTGCCAGCAGCCCGAGGGTTGGGGACAGTAACTCCTACGAGCAGTACTTC
D: NA; V: TRBV28; size: once; J: TRBJ1-5; CDR3: CASSEEAGQPQHF; DNA: TGTGCCAGCAGTGAGGAGGCGGGTCAGCCCCAGCATTTT
D: NA; V: TRBV29-1; size: once; J: TRBJ2-3; CDR3: CSVVPPSGTDTQYF; DNA: TGCAGCGTTGTGCCTCCCAGCGGGACAGATACGCAGTATTTT
D: NA; V: TRBV7-9; size: NA; J: TRBJ2-3; CDR3: CASSLSQDTQYF; DNA: TGTGCCAGCAGCTTAAGTCAGGATACGCAGTATTTT
D: TRBD2; V: TRBV5-8; size: NA; J: TRBJ2-2; CDR3: CASSLLGLARSVTGELFF; DNA: TGTGCCAGCAGCTTGTTGGGACTAGCGAGATCGGTCACCGGGGAGCTGTTTTTT
D: TRBD1; V: TRBV4-1; size: few; J: TRBJ1-5; CDR3: CASSQGGTGNQPQHF; DNA: TGCGCCAGCAGCCAAGGTGGGACAGGCAATCAGCCCCAGCATTTT
D: TRBD1; V: TRBV12-3/TRBV12-4; size: NA; J: TRBJ1-1; CDR3: CASSGQGYTEAFF; DNA: TGTGCCAGCAGTGGACAGGGTTACACTGAAGCTTTCTTT
D: TRBD1; V: TRBV5-5; size: once; J: TRBJ2-7; CDR3: CASTTAGTVTYEQYF; DNA: TGTGCCAGCACCACGGCCGGGACAGTCACCTACGAGCAGTACTTC
D: TRBD2; V: TRBV2; size: NA; J: TRBJ2-3; CDR3: CASSGAGAPPDTQYF; DNA: TGTGCCAGCAGTGGAGCGGGGGCGCCTCCAGATACGCAGTATTTT